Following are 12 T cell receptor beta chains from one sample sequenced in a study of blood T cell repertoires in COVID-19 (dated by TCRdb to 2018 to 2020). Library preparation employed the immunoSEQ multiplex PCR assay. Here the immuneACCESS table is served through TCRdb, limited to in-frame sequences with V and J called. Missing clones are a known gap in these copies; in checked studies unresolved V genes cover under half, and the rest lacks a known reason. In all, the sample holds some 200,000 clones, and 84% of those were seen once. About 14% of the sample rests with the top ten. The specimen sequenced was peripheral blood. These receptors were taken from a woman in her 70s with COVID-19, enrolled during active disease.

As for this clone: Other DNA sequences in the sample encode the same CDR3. The CDR3 loop reads CASSQAAEAFF. The CDR3 nucleotides read TGTGCCAGCAGCCAAGCAGCTGAAGCTTTCTTT. V usage is TRBV3-1 (or the pseudogene TRBV3-2) and J usage is TRBJ1-1; unclear D gene. V was pared by 1 base and J by 6 bases, with 3 bases between. CDR3 length: 11 amino acids. CDR1 and CDR2 from the germline V gene are LGHDT and YNNKEL (reference sequence).

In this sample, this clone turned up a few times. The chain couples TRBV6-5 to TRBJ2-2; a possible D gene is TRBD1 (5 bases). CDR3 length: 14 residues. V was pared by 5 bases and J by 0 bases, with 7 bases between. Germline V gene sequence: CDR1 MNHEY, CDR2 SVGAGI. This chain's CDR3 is CASSRQTNTGELFF. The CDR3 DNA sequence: TGTGCCAGCAGTCGACAGACGAACACCGGGGAGCTGTTTTTT.

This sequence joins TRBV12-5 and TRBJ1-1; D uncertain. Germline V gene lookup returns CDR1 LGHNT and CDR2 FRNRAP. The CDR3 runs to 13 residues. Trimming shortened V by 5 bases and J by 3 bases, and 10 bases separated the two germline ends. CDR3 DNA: TGTGCTAGTGGTCTTGTCCCCGACACTGAAGCTTTCTTT. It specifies CASGLVPDTEAFF.

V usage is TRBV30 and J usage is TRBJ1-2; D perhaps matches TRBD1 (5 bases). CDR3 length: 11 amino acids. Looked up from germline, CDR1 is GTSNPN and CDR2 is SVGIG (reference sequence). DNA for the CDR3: TGTGCTTTTGGACATTACTATGGCTACACCTTC. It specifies CAFGHYYGYTF.

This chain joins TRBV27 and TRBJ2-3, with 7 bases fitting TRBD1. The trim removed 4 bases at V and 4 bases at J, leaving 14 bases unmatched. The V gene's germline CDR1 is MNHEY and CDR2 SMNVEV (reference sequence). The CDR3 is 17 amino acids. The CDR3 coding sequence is TGTGCCAGCAGTTCAGGGGGATCCGTGTCGAGCGCAGATACGCAGTATTTT. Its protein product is CASSSGGSVSSADTQYF.

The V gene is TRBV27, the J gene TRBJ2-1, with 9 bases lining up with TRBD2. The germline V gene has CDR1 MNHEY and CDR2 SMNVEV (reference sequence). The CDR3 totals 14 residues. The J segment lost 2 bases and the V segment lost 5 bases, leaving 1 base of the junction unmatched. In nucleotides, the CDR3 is TGTGCCAGCAGTGTAGCGGGAGCCTACAATGAGCAGTTCTTC. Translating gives CASSVAGAYNEQFF.

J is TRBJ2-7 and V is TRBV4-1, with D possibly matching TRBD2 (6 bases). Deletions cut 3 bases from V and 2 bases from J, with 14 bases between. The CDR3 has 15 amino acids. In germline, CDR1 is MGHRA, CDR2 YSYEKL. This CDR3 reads CASSQAGTSTYEQYF. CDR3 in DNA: TGCGCCAGCAGCCAGGCCGGGACTTCCACCTACGAGCAGTACTTC.

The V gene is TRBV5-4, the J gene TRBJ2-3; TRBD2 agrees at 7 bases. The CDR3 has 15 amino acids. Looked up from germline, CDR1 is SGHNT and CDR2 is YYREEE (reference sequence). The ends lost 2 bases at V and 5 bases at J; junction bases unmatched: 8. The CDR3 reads CASSFEGRAKDTQYF. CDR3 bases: TGTGCCAGCAGCTTCGAAGGGAGGGCCAAAGATACGCAGTATTTT.

CDR3 amino acids: CASSLAGGSYNEQFF. CDR3 nucleotide sequence: TGTGCCAGCAGTCTAGCGGGGGGCTCCTACAATGAGCAGTTCTTC. The chain couples TRBV2 to TRBJ2-1, with TRBD2 matching over 11 bases. The junction had 0 bases not matched to a gene; V was cut back by 5 bases and J by 0 bases. The CDR3 contains 15 residues. The V gene's germline CDR1 is SNHLY and CDR2 FYNNEI.

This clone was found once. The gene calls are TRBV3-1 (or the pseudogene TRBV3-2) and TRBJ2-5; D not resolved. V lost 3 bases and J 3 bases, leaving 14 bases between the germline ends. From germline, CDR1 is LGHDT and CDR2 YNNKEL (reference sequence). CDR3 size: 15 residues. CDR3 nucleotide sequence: TGTGCCAGCAGCCATGAAATTGGCGGCAAAGAGACCCAGTACTTC. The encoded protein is CASSHEIGGKETQYF.

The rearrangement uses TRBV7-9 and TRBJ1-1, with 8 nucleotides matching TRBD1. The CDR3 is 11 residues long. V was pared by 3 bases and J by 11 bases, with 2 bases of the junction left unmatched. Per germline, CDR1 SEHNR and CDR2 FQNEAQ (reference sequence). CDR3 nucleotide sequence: TGTGCCAGCAGCTTGTCAGGGGGCGCTTTCTTT. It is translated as CASSLSGGAFF.

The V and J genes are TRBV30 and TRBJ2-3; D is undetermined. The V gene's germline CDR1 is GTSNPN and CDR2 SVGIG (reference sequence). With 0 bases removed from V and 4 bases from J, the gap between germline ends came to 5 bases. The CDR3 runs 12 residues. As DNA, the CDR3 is TGTGCCTGGAGTGTCCGGGCAGATACGCAGTATTTT. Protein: CAWSVRADTQYF.